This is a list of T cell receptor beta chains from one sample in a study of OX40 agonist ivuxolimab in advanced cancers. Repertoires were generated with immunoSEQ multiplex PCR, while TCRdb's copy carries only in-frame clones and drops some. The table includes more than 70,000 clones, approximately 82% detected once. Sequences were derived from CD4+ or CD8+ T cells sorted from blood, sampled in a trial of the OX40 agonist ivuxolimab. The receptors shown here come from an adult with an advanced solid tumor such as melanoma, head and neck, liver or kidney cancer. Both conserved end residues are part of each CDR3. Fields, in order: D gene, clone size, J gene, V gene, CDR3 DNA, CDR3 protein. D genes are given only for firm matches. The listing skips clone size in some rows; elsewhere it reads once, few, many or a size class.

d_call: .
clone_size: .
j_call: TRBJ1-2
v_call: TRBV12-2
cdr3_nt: TGTGCAAGTCGCTCGGGCCTAAGAATGTATGGCTACACCTTC
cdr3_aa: CASRSGLRMYGYTF

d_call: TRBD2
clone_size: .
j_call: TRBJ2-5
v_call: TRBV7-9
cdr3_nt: TGTGCCAGCAGCCACACTAGCGGGGGGATGAAAGAGACCCAGTACTTC
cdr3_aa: CASSHTSGGMKETQYF

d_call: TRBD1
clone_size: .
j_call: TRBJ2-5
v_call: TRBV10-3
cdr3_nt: TGTGCCATCAGCAGGACAGGGAGGTACCAAGAGACCCAGTACTTC
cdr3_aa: CAISRTGRYQETQYF

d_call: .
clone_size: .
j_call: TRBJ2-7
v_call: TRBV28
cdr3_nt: TGTGCCAGCAGTTTTACAGGGTCCCTTTCCTACGAGCAGTACTTC
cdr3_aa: CASSFTGSLSYEQYF

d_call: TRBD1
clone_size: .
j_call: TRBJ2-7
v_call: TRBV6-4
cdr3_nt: TGTGCCAGCAGTGTCACCGGGACAGGACGCTCCTACGAGCAGTACTTC
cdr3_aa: CASSVTGTGRSYEQYF

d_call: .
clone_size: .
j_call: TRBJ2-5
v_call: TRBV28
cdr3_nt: TGTGCCAGTCAGCGGGACAACCAAGAGACCCAGTACTTC
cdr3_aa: CASQRDNQETQYF

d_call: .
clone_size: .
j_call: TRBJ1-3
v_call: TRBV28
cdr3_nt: TGTGCCAGTCGGGGCGGGGGTGCTGGAAACACCATATATTTT
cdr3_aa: CASRGGGAGNTIYF

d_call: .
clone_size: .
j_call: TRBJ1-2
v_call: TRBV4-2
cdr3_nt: TGTGCCAGCAGCCATGGACGGGGGCCTGTTAACTATGGCTACACCTTC
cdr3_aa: CASSHGRGPVNYGYTF

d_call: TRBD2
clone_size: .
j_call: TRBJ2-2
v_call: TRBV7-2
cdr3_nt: TGTGCCAGCAGCTCCTCAGGACTAGCGAACACCGGGGAGCTGTTTTTT
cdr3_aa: CASSSSGLANTGELFF

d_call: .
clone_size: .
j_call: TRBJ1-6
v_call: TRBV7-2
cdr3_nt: TGTGCCAGTTCAGCGACAGGATCAGAGGGACCCCTCCACTTT
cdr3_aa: CASSATGSEGPLHF

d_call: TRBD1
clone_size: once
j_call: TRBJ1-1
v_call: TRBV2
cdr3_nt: TGTGCCAGCAGTGAAGGACAGGGAATCACTGAAGCTTTCTTT
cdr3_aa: CASSEGQGITEAFF

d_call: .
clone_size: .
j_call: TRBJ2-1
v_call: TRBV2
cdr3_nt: TGTGCCAGCCGGGGTAGCGGAGTCAATGAGCAGTTCTTC
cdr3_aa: CASRGSGVNEQFF

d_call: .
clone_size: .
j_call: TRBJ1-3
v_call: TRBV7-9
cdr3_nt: TGTGCCAGCAGCATTCCGAGGGGCGAGCAGGCGAACACCATATATTTT
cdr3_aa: CASSIPRGEQANTIYF

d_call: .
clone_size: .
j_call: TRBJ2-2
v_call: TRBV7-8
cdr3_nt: TGTGCCAGCAGCCGGGACTCCGACACCGGGGAGCTGTTTTTT
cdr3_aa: CASSRDSDTGELFF

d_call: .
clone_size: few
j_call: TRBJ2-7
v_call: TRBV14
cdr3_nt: TGTGCCAGCAGCCAGCATACCGGAGGCAGATCGTACGTGCAGTACTTC
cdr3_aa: CASSQHTGGRSYVQYF

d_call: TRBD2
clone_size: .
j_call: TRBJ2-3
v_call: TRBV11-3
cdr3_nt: TGTGCCAGCAGCTTCGGCGGGAGCGGGGGATACGGCACAGATACGCAGTATTTT
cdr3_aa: CASSFGGSGGYGTDTQYF

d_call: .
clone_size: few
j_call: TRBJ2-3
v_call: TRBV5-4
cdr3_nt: TGTGCCAGCAGCCAGGACAGAAAAACAGATACGCAGTATTTT
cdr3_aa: CASSQDRKTDTQYF